This record looks at one T cell receptor (beta chain) sequence and its context. Its antigen is not known. These data belong to a study of OX40 agonist ivuxolimab in advanced cancers. About the study: Patients received intravenous ivuxolimab every 2 weeks at 0.01 to 10 mg/kg. Subjects had a mean age of roughly 60 years, with a range of about 20 to 85; less than 90% were male.

The CDR3 spans 16 residues. J lost 2 bases, V lost 3 bases, and 10 bases had no gene match. Per the germline V gene, CDR1 is SGHNT and CDR2 is YYREEE (reference sequence). Study conclusions and caveats: Expansion of clones was among the lowest in partial responders at 0.1-3.0 mg/kg. More expanded clones were found, on average, in CD8+ than in CD4+ T cells.

Profiled with immunoSEQ multiplex PCR; TCRdb holds only in-frame clones, not every one. The data contain about 94,000 clones, 91% of them singletons. This sample comprised CD4+ or CD8+ T cells sorted from blood, obtained in a trial of the OX40 agonist ivuxolimab. This rearrangement joins TRBV5-4 to TRBJ2-7; 8 positions match TRBD1. The clonotype was recovered from an adult with an advanced solid tumor such as melanoma, head and neck, liver or kidney cancer. The CDR3 DNA reads as TGTGCCAGCAGCTGGTTCGGGACAGGCGTAACCTACGAGCAGTACTTC. Its translation is CASSWFGTGVTYEQYF.